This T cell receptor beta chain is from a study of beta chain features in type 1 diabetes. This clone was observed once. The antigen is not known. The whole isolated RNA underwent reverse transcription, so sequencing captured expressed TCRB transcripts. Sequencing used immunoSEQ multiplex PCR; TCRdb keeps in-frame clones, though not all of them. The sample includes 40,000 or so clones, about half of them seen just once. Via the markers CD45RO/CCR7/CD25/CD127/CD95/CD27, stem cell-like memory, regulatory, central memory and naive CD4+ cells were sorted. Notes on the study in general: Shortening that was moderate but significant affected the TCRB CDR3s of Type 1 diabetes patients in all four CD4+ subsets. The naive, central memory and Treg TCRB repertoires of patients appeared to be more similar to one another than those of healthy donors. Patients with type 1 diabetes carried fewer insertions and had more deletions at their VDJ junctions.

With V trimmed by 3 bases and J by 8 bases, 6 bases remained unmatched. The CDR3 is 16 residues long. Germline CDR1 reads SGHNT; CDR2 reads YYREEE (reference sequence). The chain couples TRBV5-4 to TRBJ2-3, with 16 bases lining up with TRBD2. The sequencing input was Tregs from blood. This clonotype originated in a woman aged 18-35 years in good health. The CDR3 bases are TGTGCCAGCAGCTCCCTTGGGACTAGCGGGAGGGTTACGCAGTATTTT. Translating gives CASSSLGTSGRVTQYF. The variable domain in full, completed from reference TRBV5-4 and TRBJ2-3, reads ETGVTQSPTHLIKTRGQQVTLRCSSQSGHNTVSWYQQALGQGPQFIFQYYREEENGRGNFPPRFSGLQFPNYSSELNVNALELDDSALYLCASSSLGTSGRVTQYFGPGTRLTVL.